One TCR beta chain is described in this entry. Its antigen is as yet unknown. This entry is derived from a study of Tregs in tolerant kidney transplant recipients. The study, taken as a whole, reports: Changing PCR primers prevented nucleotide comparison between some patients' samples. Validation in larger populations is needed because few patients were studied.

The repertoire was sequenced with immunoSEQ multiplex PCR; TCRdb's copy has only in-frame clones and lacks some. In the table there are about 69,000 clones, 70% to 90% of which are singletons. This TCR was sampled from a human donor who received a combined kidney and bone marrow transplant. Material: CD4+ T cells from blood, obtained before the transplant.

The CDR3 sequence: CASSFTGTYYNEQFF. The DNA of the CDR3 is TGTGCCAGCAGCTTTACGGGAACCTACTACAATGAGCAGTTCTTC. V gene TRBV7-9 combines with J gene TRBJ2-1, with D possibly matching TRBD2 (5 bases). The V gene lost 3 bases and the J gene lost 3 bases, with 12 bases spanning the gap. The CDR3 spans 15 residues. The V gene's germline CDR1 is SEHNR and CDR2 FQNEAQ (reference sequence).